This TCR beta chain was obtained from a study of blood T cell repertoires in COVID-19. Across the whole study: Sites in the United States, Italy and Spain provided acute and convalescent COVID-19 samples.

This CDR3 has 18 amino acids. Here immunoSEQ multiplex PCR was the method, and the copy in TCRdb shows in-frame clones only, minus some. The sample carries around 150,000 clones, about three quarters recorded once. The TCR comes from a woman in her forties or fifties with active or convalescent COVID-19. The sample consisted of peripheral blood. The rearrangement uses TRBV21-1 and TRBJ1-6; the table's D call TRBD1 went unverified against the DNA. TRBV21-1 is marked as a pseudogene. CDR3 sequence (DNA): TGTGCCAGCAGCACCGGGGGACAGGGGCGCTCCTATAATTCACCCCTCCACTTT. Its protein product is CASSTGGQGRSYNSPLHF.